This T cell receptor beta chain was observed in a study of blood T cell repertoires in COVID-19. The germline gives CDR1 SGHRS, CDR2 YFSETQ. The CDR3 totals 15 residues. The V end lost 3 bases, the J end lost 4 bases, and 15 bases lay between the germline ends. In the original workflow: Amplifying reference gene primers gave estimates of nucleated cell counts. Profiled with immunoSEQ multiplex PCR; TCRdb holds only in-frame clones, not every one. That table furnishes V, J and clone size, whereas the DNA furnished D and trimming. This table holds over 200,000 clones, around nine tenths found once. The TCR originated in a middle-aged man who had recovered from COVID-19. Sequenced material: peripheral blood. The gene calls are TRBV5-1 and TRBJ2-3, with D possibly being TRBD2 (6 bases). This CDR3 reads CASSSRGYSADTQYF. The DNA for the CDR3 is TGCGCCAGCAGCTCTCGGGGGTATAGCGCAGATACGCAGTATTTT.